This TCR beta chain comes out of a study of T cell changes during pregnancy in multiple sclerosis. The assay was immunoSEQ multiplex PCR, and TCRdb's table has in-frame clones only and misses some. The repertoire consists of about 32,000 clones, with about nine tenths occurring once and the leading ten covering about 4.8%. V was trimmed by 3 bases and J by 0 bases, leaving 15 bases between them. Germline V gene sequence: CDR1 SGHRS, CDR2 YFSETQ. The length of the CDR3 is 17 residues. The source of this sequence is a female donor with multiple sclerosis, enrolled in a pregnancy study. The chain combines TRBV5-1 with TRBJ2-2, with D tentatively TRBD1 (6 bases). Here the sequenced sample was CD8+ T cells from peripheral blood mononuclear cells, taken in the first trimester of pregnancy. The CDR3, as DNA: TGCGCCAGCAGCTCCAGAAGGTGGGGGCCGAACACCGGGGAGCTGTTTTTT. This sequence encodes CASSSRRWGPNTGELFF.